Described below is a single T cell receptor beta chain sequence and its context. Its specific antigen is unknown. No much larger clone is present one base from it, and per-base qualities are unavailable. This specimen includes other DNA sequences encoding the same CDR3. This entry comes from a study of Tregs in tolerant kidney transplant recipients (dated by TCRdb to about 2019). Describing the broader study: The study applied TCRbeta sequencing to find donor-specific regulatory T cells before combined kidney and bone marrow transplantation and then followed those same cells after transplant. Several methods of expanding Tregs specific for an allogeneic donor were compared by TCRbeta repertoire sequencing in 3 healthy controls.

For TCRbeta CDR3 sequencing, genomic DNA from the sorted cells was extracted using the QIAGEN DNeasy Blood and Tissue Kit. High-throughput TCRbeta CDR3 sequencing was carried out commercially through immunoSEQ, with PCR amplification with bias correction and internal controls included. Concerning the study's data processing: A unique productive TCRbeta sequence was defined by the CDR3 nucleotide sequence when primers matched, and otherwise by the CDR3 amino acid sequence together with the Vbeta and Jbeta genes. To correct sorting error, sequences shared between sorted populations at a frequency ratio of 2:1 or less were removed; the rest were assigned to the higher population. A sequence counted as donor-reactive if, in CFSE-low cells, the sequence had a frequency of at least 0.01% and was expanded at least 5-fold compared with unstimulated cells. Jensen-Shannon divergence, calculated on the top 100 TCRbeta sequences ranked by frequency, was used to quantify repertoire divergence. When a sample had multiple sequencing runs, each run was corrected for sorting error separately and the runs were then pooled. TCRdb took over this immuneACCESS table, retaining in-frame rearrangements with V and J assigned. Such tables are incomplete; in checked studies, under half of the missing clones stem from an unresolved V gene, and the remainder is unexplained. That table is the source of V, J and clone size, and D and trimming were worked out from the DNA. Here the sample has under 100,000 clones; over 85% occur a single time. The ten largest clones represent roughly 4.3% of the sample.

The CDR3, cysteine through phenylalanine, is 15 amino acids long. CDR3 DNA is the only sequence kept; it has 45 bases, read in frame from the first base. V is reduced by 5 bases and J by 6 bases, leaving a spacing of 16 bases between them. CDR1 and CDR2 (LNHNV, YYDKDF) derive from the germline V gene (reference sequence). Unstimulated Tregs (CD4+CD25+CD127-), CD4+ non-Tregs (CD4+CD25-), CD4 and CD8 cells were FACS-sorted from thawed PBMCs. Healthy control blood was obtained either as purchased buffy coats or from healthy volunteers. Healthy control blood was processed by Ficoll density gradient to PBMCs and cryopreserved; patient PBMCs were collected before and after transplant. Here is what the overall study found, with its caveats: Biological reproducibility was not directly addressed, though technical replication error appeared minimal. The most biologically relevant and donor-specific TCRbeta repertoire appeared to be identified by expanding Tregs with activated donor B cells. The study was constrained by small patient numbers, and validation of the findings is required in larger populations and under other immunosuppression protocols.

Sequenced material: CD8+ T cells from blood. The clonotype originates from a human donor in good health. The rearranged chain carries TRBV15 and TRBJ2-2, and perhaps TRBD2 as D gene, on 7 matching bases. CDR3 reads: CATSGGREPPGELFF. The nucleotide sequence is TGTGCCACCAGCGGGGGGCGGGAGCCTCCCGGGGAGCTGTTTTTT.